What follows are 24 T cell receptor beta chains derived from one specimen sequenced in a study of CD8 T cells in Susac syndrome. When the RNA was reverse transcribed, random hexamers were used with an input of roughly 0.45 to 1 ug. TCRdb fed the immunoSEQ multiplex PCR reads into MiXCR, producing one record per CDR3 protein. This sample has 45,000 or so distinct CDR3 sequences, with 90% to 95% found just once. The sample comprised CD8+ T cells from PBMCs. These receptors all come from a human donor in good health.

The chain links TRBV12-3 or TRBV12-4 to TRBJ2-4, with 7 positions matching TRBD2. The J segment lost 2 bases and the V segment lost 0 bases, leaving 7 bases of the junction unmatched. This CDR3 is built from 17 residues. The chain's CDR3 is CASSLAGGVRTKNIQYF. DNA for the CDR3: TGTGCCAGCAGTTTAGCGGGGGGGGTGAGGACCAAAAACATTCAGTACTTC.

This clonotype was observed once. The V gene is TRBV29-1, the J gene TRBJ1-2; 11 nucleotides line up with TRBD1. From germline, CDR1 is SQVTM and CDR2 ANQGSEA. Losses at the gene ends were 8 bases for V and 11 bases for J; bases not matched to a gene: 7. The CDR3 runs to 11 residues. The CDR3 sequence: CSIRTGGYYTF. CDR3 sequence (DNA): TGCAGCATTCGGACAGGGGGCTATTACACCTTC.

This clonotype was counted a single time. The chain combines TRBV15 with TRBJ2-2; D is unclear. Trimming took 4 bases from V and 3 from J, leaving 0 bases between them. The CDR3 loop spans 11 amino acids. Germline values: CDR1 LNHNV, CDR2 YYDKDF (reference sequence). The DNA of the CDR3 is TGTGCCACCAGCAACACCGGGGAGCTGTTTTTT. The encoded protein is CATSNTGELFF.

The gene calls are TRBV20-1 and TRBJ2-5; 13 nucleotides align to TRBD2. V was clipped by 0 bases and J by 5 bases; unmatched bases: 6. Germline CDR1 is DFQATT and CDR2 is SNEGSKA (reference sequence). The CDR3 contains 16 residues. The CDR3 DNA sequence: TGCAGTGCTAGAGACTGGACTAGCGGGGGACTTGAGACCCAGTACTTC. This translates into CSARDWTSGGLETQYF.

The V gene is TRBV29-1, the J gene TRBJ2-2; TRBD2 agrees at 7 bases. Germline V lookup: CDR1 SQVTM, CDR2 ANQGSEA. The ends lost 6 bases at V and 3 bases at J; junction bases unmatched: 7. This CDR3 has 14 residues. The CDR3 coding sequence is TGCAGCGTCCCGGCTAGCGGTTACACCGGGGAGCTGTTTTTT. Translated: CSVPASGYTGELFF.

The chain couples TRBV9 to TRBJ2-1; D might be TRBD2 (5 bases). The CDR3 contains 13 residues. The germline gives CDR1 SGDLS, CDR2 YYNGEE. The V and J ends lost 4 bases and 7 bases respectively, with 12 bases between them. DNA of the CDR3: TGTGCCAGCAGCTCCCGGACTGCGAATGAGCAGTTCTTC. This codes for CASSSRTANEQFF.

J is TRBJ1-2 and V is TRBV5-1; a weak D match, TRBD1 (6 bases). Trimming removed 0 bases from V and 5 bases from J, with 11 bases in between. This CDR3 contains 14 residues. Germline V gives CDR1 SGHRS, CDR2 YFSETQ. Written as DNA, the CDR3 is TGCGCCAGCAGCTTGGCCGAGGGGGTATATGGCTACACCTTC. Translated: CASSLAEGVYGYTF.

This clonotype was seen only once. This chain joins TRBV24-1 and TRBJ1-2; possibly TRBD1 for D (5 bases). CDR1 and CDR2 (germline): KGHDR, SFDVKD. The germline V and J ends were trimmed by 4 bases and 8 bases, with 16 bases remaining between them. This CDR3 spans 14 amino acids. CDR3 sequence: CATSDLGGSGGYTF. The CDR3 nucleotides are TGTGCCACCAGTGACCTGGGGGGGTCCGGCGGCTACACCTTC.

CDR3 loop: CASSLLSDTQYF. CDR3 in DNA: TGTGCCAGCAGTTTACTGTCAGATACGCAGTATTTT. This chain connects TRBV28 to TRBJ2-3; D unclear. The CDR3 is 12 amino acids. From germline, CDR1 is MDHEN and CDR2 SYDVKM. V was trimmed by 2 bases and J by 4 bases, leaving 4 bases between them.

The chain recombines TRBV6-2 or TRBV6-3 with TRBJ2-1; D possibly corresponds to TRBD2 (6 bases). This CDR3 region has 15 residues. Germline assignment: CDR1 MNHEY and CDR2 SVGEGT. V lost 0 bases and J 7 bases, leaving 13 bases between the germline ends. The DNA for the CDR3 is TGTGCCAGCAGTTACTCTCGGGAGCCCTGGAATGAGCAGTTCTTC. It is translated as CASSYSREPWNEQFF.

In its sample, this clonotype was seen a few times. The V and J genes are TRBV6-1 and TRBJ2-7; 7 bases line up with TRBD2. The J segment lost 4 bases and the V segment lost 5 bases, leaving 8 bases of the junction unmatched. The germline V gene has CDR1 MNHNS and CDR2 SASEGT. The CDR3 consists of 14 residues. CDR3 DNA sequence: TGTGCCAGCAGTTGGTCTAGCGGAGAGTACGAGCAGTACTTC. This gives the protein CASSWSSGEYEQYF.

The chain is built from TRBV19 and TRBJ2-5; 10 nucleotides match TRBD2. Trimming at V came to 4 bases and at J to 1 base, leaving 6 bases not matched to a gene. The V gene's germline CDR1 is LNHDA and CDR2 SQIVND (reference sequence). The CDR3 sequence is 16 residues long. The CDR3 loop is CASSTKREGLQETQYF. The DNA of the CDR3 is TGTGCCAGTAGTACAAAGCGGGAGGGCCTCCAAGAGACCCAGTACTTC.

The CDR3 loop reads CASSATVTLYEQYF. CDR3 nucleotides: TGTGCCAGCAGTGCGACAGTGACACTCTACGAGCAGTACTTC. The J gene is TRBJ2-7, the V gene TRBV27; TRBD1 might be the D (5 bases). This CDR3 has 14 amino acids. Germline loops: CDR1 MNHEY, CDR2 SMNVEV (reference sequence). V lost 5 bases to trimming and J lost 3 bases, with 14 bases between them.

V usage is TRBV20-1 and J usage is TRBJ2-7, with TRBD1 as a possible D gene (6 bases). Germline values: CDR1 DFQATT, CDR2 SNEGSKA (reference sequence). This CDR3 is built from 12 residues. Trimming took 8 bases from V and 2 from J, leaving 13 bases between them. CDR3 sequence reads: CSTPGHTYEQYF. CDR3 in DNA: TGCAGTACGCCGGGACACACCTACGAGCAGTACTTC.

The chain is built from TRBV20-1 and TRBJ2-7; D is possibly TRBD1 or TRBD2 (6 bases each). This CDR3 contains 15 residues. Germline values: CDR1 DFQATT, CDR2 SNEGSKA (reference sequence). Trimming took 3 bases from V and 5 from J, leaving 20 bases between them. CDR3: CSARPGEVAAHEQYF. The CDR3 coding sequence is TGCAGTGCTAGGCCAGGGGAGGTAGCCGCCCACGAGCAGTACTTC.

CDR3 region: CASSLNPLHEQYF. CDR3 bases: TGTGCCAGCAGTTTAAATCCCCTCCACGAGCAGTACTTC. The rearrangement links TRBV27 to TRBJ2-7; D unresolved. The CDR3 has 13 amino acids. The V and J ends lost 2 bases and 5 bases respectively, with 10 bases between them. The germline V gene encodes CDR1 MNHEY and CDR2 SMNVEV (reference sequence).

The J gene is TRBJ2-1, the V gene TRBV5-6, with D possibly TRBD1 on 5 matching bases. V was shortened by 0 bases and J by 5 bases, with 9 bases between the two germline ends. CDR1 is SGHDT and CDR2 is YYEEEE in the germline V gene. The CDR3 covers 14 residues. CDR3 residues: CASSLAATDNEQFF. Here the CDR3 DNA reads TGTGCCAGCAGCTTGGCGGCGACAGACAATGAGCAGTTCTTC.

The J gene is TRBJ2-1, the V gene TRBV13; 13 positions agree with TRBD2. This CDR3 is built from 18 residues. Germline values: CDR1 PRHDT, CDR2 FYEKMQ (reference sequence). Trimming took 5 bases from V and 4 from J; bases not matched to a gene: 11. The CDR3 protein is CASSPGTSGNGRYNEQFF. For the CDR3, the DNA is TGTGCCAGCAGCCCGGGGACTAGCGGGAATGGGCGTTACAATGAGCAGTTCTTC.

This clonotype was observed a handful of times. V is TRBV18 and J is TRBJ1-1, with D uncertain. CDR3 length: 14 amino acids. Germline V lookup: CDR1 KGHSH, CDR2 LQKENI. V lost 3 bases and J 2 bases, leaving 10 bases between the germline ends. This chain's CDR3 is CASSPGTANTEAFF. For the CDR3, the DNA is TGTGCCAGCTCACCGGGAACAGCTAACACTGAAGCTTTCTTT.

V usage is TRBV5-1 and J usage is TRBJ2-5; D tentatively fits TRBD1 or TRBD2 (5 bases each). The V end was cut by 3 bases, the J end by 5 bases, with 11 bases between. The CDR3 has 13 residues. Germline CDR1 SGHRS, CDR2 YFSETQ. The CDR3 loop is CASSSEGRETQYF. The CDR3 DNA sequence: TGCGCCAGCAGCTCCGAGGGGCGGGAGACCCAGTACTTC. Supplemented by reference TRBV5-1 and TRBJ2-5, the full variable domain reads KAGVTQTPRYLIKTRGQQVTLSCSPISGHRSVSWYQQTPGQGLQFLFEYFSETQRNKGNFPGRFSGRQFSNSRSEMNVSTLELGDSALYLCASSSEGRETQYFGPGTRLLVL.

The rearrangement joins TRBV9 to TRBJ2-1; 14 nucleotides line up with TRBD2. Losses at the gene ends were 5 bases for V and 8 bases for J; bases not matched to a gene: 3. Germline V gene data show CDR1 as SGDLS and CDR2 as YYNGEE. The CDR3 runs 14 residues. In DNA form, the CDR3 reads TGTGCCAGCAGGGGACTAGCGGGAGCGGATGAGCAGTTCTTC. This gives the protein CASRGLAGADEQFF.

The CDR3 here is CASSLGGWTDGYTF. CDR3 nucleotide sequence: TGTGCCAGCAGCTTAGGGGGATGGACAGATGGCTACACCTTC. The chain employs TRBV11-2 and TRBJ1-2; tentative D call: TRBD1 (6 bases). Looked up from germline, CDR1 is SGHAT and CDR2 is FQNNGV. V was clipped by 1 base and J by 6 bases, with 12 bases between them. This CDR3 has 14 amino acids. The variable domain in full, with the rest retrieved from reference TRBV11-2 and TRBJ1-2, is EAGVAQSPRYKIIEKRQSVAFWCNPISGHATLYWYQQILGQGPKLLIQFQNNGVVDDSQLPKDRFSAERLKGVDSTLKIQPAKLEDSAVYLCASSLGGWTDGYTFGSGTRLTVV.

The V gene is TRBV30, the J gene TRBJ1-5, with 12 bases matching TRBD1. The junction had 4 bases not matched to a gene; V was cut back by 1 base and J by 6 bases. The CDR3 contains 15 residues. Germline V gives CDR1 GTSNPN, CDR2 SVGIG (reference sequence). The CDR3 is CAWSAGTGGGQPQHF. The CDR3 region has the DNA TGTGCCTGGAGTGCCGGGACAGGGGGCGGTCAGCCCCAGCATTTT. Combining the CDR3 with reference TRBV30 and TRBJ1-5 gives the whole variable domain SQTIHQWPATLVQPVGSPLSLECTVEGTSNPNLYWYRQAAGRGLQLLFYSVGIGQISSEVPQNLSASRPQDRQFILSSKKLLLSDSGFYLCAWSAGTGGGQPQHFGDGTRLSIL.

CDR3 DNA: TGTGCCAGCAGCCCTACCGTGGCAGAGTGGTGGGAGACCCAGTACTTC. Amino acids: CASSPTVAEWWETQYF. V and J are TRBV7-2 and TRBJ2-5; no clear D. Trimming removed 5 bases at V and 5 bases at J, with 21 bases between. The CDR3 loop spans 16 amino acids. Per the germline V gene, CDR1 is SGHTA and CDR2 is FQGNSA. Looking up the rest from reference TRBV7-2 and TRBJ2-5 gives the full variable domain: GAGVSQSPSNKVTEKGKDVELRCDPISGHTALYWYRQSLGQGLEFLIYFQGNSAPDKSGLPSDRFSAERTGGSVSTLTIQRTQQEDSAVYLCASSPTVAEWWETQYFGPGTRLLVL.